Listed here are 17 T cell receptor beta chains from one sample, sequenced in a study of response to subunit inactivated influenza vaccine. TCRdb re-called the RT-PCR reads with MiXCR, one entry per CDR3 protein. The sample has approximately 500,000 distinct CDR3 sequences; 13% are singletons. The sample consisted of PBMCs from blood, taken roughly 48 days after vaccination. All receptors come from a man aged 45 to 65 who received an inactivated influenza vaccine.

This clonotype was counted a few times. V gene TRBV20-1 combines with J gene TRBJ2-1; TRBD2 matches 7 bases. V trimming: 5 bases; J trimming: 2 bases; junction bases outside the gene matches: 9. The CDR3 length is 15 residues. From germline, CDR1 is DFQATT and CDR2 SNEGSKA (reference sequence). The CDR3 nucleotides read TGCAGTGCTCAACCAACTAGCGCCACCTACAATGAGCAGTTCTTC. It encodes CSAQPTSATYNEQFF.

This clonotype appeared a few times. The chain has TRBV7-8 and TRBJ1-5; 7 nucleotides agree with TRBD1. Trimming cost V 1 base and J 5 bases; bases outside gene matches: 5. CDR1 is SGHVS, CDR2 FQNEAQ, per germline. There are 15 residues in the CDR3. This chain's CDR3 is CASSLGLQGYQPQHF. DNA for the CDR3: TGTGCCAGCAGCTTAGGATTACAGGGGTATCAGCCCCAGCATTTT.

This clonotype was detected a few times. The V and J genes are TRBV28 and TRBJ2-3; 11 bases agree with TRBD2. CDR3 length: 17 amino acids. Germline values: CDR1 MDHEN, CDR2 SYDVKM. The V segment lost 3 bases and the J segment 6 bases; nucleotides outside the gene matches: 11. CDR3: CASSLQTSGVFGDTQYF. CDR3 bases: TGTGCCAGCAGTTTGCAGACTAGCGGGGTGTTCGGGGATACGCAGTATTTT.

This clonotype was seen only a few times. The V gene is TRBV11-1, the J gene TRBJ2-2, with TRBD2 matching over 7 bases. The CDR3 spans 14 residues. V lost 6 bases, J lost 3 bases, and 4 bases stayed unmatched. Per the germline V gene, CDR1 is SGHAT and CDR2 is FQDESV (reference sequence). The DNA of the CDR3 is TGTGCCAGCAGTGGCCGGGGGGACACCGGGGAGCTGTTTTTT. Its translation: CASSGRGDTGELFF.

This clonotype has a handful of counts. The chain recombines TRBV7-9 with TRBJ2-7; D is perhaps TRBD1 or TRBD2 (6 bases each). The CDR3 is 14 residues long. The germline V gene has CDR1 SEHNR and CDR2 FQNEAQ (reference sequence). V was shortened by 5 bases and J by 2 bases, with 13 bases between the two germline ends. CDR3 in DNA: TGTGCCAGCAGCCCCGGGGGACATGCCTACGAGCAGTACTTC. It specifies CASSPGGHAYEQYF.

This clonotype was detected only a few times. The chain has TRBV28 and TRBJ1-4; D remains unclear. CDR1 MDHEN and CDR2 SYDVKM come from the germline V gene. The CDR3 sequence is 12 residues long. Trimming left V 6 bases short and J 2 bases short, with 4 bases between. CDR3 DNA sequence: TGTGCCAGCAGGCGGACTAATGAAAAACTGTTTTTT. This translates into CASRRTNEKLFF.

The chain employs TRBV2 and TRBJ1-4, with D unclear. The CDR3 consists of 13 residues. Trimming removed 6 bases at V and 8 bases at J, with 13 bases between. Germline values: CDR1 SNHLY, CDR2 FYNNEI. The CDR3: CASRARKGEKLFF. CDR3 sequence (DNA): TGTGCCAGCAGGGCAAGAAAGGGAGAAAAACTGTTTTTT.

The chain combines TRBV6-6 with TRBJ1-6; the D gene is possibly TRBD1 (5 bases). Germline V gives CDR1 MNHNY, CDR2 SVGAGI (reference sequence). The CDR3 length is 12 residues. Trimming stripped 6 bases from V and 8 bases from J, with 8 bases between. In DNA, the CDR3 is TGTGCCAGCAGGGGAGGGGATTCACCCCTCCACTTT. Its protein product is CASRGGDSPLHF.

This clonotype was seen many times. The rearrangement joins TRBV7-2 to TRBJ2-7, with TRBD2 matching 8 bases. Germline V gives CDR1 SGHTA, CDR2 FQGNSA. V was pared by 0 bases and J by 0 bases, with 7 bases of the junction left unmatched. The CDR3 consists of 17 residues. Here the CDR3 reads CASSLALIGGGSYEQYF. The CDR3 DNA is TGTGCCAGCAGCTTAGCGCTAATCGGGGGGGGCTCCTACGAGCAGTACTTC.

In this sample, this clonotype turned up many times. This chain joins TRBV7-6 and TRBJ2-5, with 9 bases matching TRBD2. Germline assignment: CDR1 SGHVS and CDR2 FNYEAQ. V was pared by 2 bases and J by 4 bases, with 8 bases of the junction left unmatched. CDR3 length equals 16 residues. The CDR3: CASSLTPSTSGETQYF. Written as DNA, the CDR3 is TGTGCCAGCAGCTTAACTCCGTCGACTAGCGGAGAGACCCAGTACTTC. The full variable domain, rest sourced from reference TRBV7-6 and TRBJ2-5, is GAGVSQSPRYKVTKRGQDVALRCDPISGHVSLYWYRQALGQGPEFLTYFNYEAQQDKSGLPNDRFSAERPEGSISTLTIQRTEQRDSAMYRCASSLTPSTSGETQYFGPGTRLLVL.

J is TRBJ2-2 and V is TRBV6-4; 12 nucleotides align to TRBD2. Germline loops: CDR1 MRHNA, CDR2 SNTAGT. The J segment lost 6 bases and the V segment lost 3 bases, leaving 2 bases of the junction unmatched. CDR3 length: 15 amino acids. CDR3 nucleotides: TGTGCCAGCAGTGAGGGACTAGCGGGTCCCGGGGAGCTGTTTTTT. Its translation: CASSEGLAGPGELFF.

This clonotype was recorded a few times. The chain uses TRBV7-2 and TRBJ2-3; 11 bases fit TRBD2. Germline CDR1 SGHTA, CDR2 FQGNSA. The CDR3 is made up of 16 amino acids. After removal of 1 base from V and 7 bases from J, the junction contained 7 bases not matched to a gene. The CDR3 DNA follows: TGTGCCAGCAGCTTAGTTAAGGGACTAGCGGCTTATACGCAGTATTTT. Translation gives CASSLVKGLAAYTQYF.

This clonotype has only a few counts. The genes are TRBV11-2 and TRBJ2-1, with D perhaps TRBD2 (6 bases). CDR1 and CDR2 (germline): SGHAT, FQNNGV. The V gene lost 3 bases and the J gene lost 5 bases, with 14 bases spanning the gap. The CDR3 is 15 amino acids. CDR3 protein: CASSLSGTPDNEQFF. The DNA of the CDR3 is TGTGCCAGCAGCTTGTCCGGGACTCCCGACAATGAGCAGTTCTTC.

This clonotype appeared a few times. This chain links TRBV20-1 with TRBJ2-3, with TRBD2 matching 8 bases. There are 15 residues in the CDR3. Germline V gene sequence: CDR1 DFQATT, CDR2 SNEGSKA (reference sequence). The V segment lost 1 base and the J segment 1 base; nucleotides outside the gene matches: 4. As DNA, the CDR3 is TGCAGTGCTAGAGTGTCTAGCGGGCGCACAGATACGCAGTATTTT. Protein product: CSARVSSGRTDTQYF.

This chain connects TRBV10-3 to TRBJ2-1; no clear D. The germline CDR1 and CDR2 sequences are ENHRY and SYGVKD. The CDR3 covers 13 residues. V lost 2 bases to trimming and J lost 6 bases, with 8 bases between them. DNA of the CDR3: TGTGCCATCAGTGAGAAGACTTCCAATGAGCAGTTCTTC. Translated: CAISEKTSNEQFF.

This clonotype showed up many times. The rearrangement links TRBV12-3 or TRBV12-4 to TRBJ2-7; TRBD1 matches 10 bases. Unmatched junction bases numbered 5, after V lost 4 bases and J lost 2 bases. CDR3 length equals 15 residues. The CDR3 sequence: CASSSRTGGTYEQYF. The CDR3 DNA is TGTGCCAGCAGTTCCCGGACAGGGGGTACCTACGAGCAGTACTTC.

This sequence joins TRBV5-1 and TRBJ2-3, with D possibly being TRBD1 (5 bases). Germline V gene data show CDR1 as SGHRS and CDR2 as YFSETQ. V shed 2 bases and J shed 6 bases, with 13 bases lying between them. The CDR3 has 14 residues. Written as DNA, the CDR3 is TGCGCCAGCAGCTTAGCGCAGGGCTCTGATACGCAGTATTTT. Translated: CASSLAQGSDTQYF.